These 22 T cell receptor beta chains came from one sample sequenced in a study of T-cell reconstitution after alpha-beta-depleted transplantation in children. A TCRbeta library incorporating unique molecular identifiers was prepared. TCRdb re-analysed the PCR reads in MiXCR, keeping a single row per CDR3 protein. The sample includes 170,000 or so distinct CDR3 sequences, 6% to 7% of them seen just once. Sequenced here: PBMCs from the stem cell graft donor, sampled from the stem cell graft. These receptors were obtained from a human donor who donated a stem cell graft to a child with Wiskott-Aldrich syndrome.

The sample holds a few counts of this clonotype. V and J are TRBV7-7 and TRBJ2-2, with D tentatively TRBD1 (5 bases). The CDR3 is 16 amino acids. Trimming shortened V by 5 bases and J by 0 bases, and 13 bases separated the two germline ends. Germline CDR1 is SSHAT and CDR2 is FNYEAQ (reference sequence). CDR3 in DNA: TGTGCCAGCAGCCGATACAGGCCGGCGAACACCGGGGAGCTGTTTTTT. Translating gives CASSRYRPANTGELFF.

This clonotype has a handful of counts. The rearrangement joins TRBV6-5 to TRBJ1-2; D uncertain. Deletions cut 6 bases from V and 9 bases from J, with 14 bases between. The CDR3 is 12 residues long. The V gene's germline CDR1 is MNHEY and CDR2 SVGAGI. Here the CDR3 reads CASSPAAGSYTF. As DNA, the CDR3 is TGTGCCAGCAGCCCCGCGGCGGGTAGCTACACCTTC.

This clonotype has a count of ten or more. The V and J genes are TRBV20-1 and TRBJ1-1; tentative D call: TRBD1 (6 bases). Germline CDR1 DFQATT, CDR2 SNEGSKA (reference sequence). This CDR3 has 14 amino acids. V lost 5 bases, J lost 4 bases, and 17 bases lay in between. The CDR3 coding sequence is TGCAGTGCTTTGACCGGGGGCCAGGTCACTGAAGCTTTCTTT. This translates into CSALTGGQVTEAFF.

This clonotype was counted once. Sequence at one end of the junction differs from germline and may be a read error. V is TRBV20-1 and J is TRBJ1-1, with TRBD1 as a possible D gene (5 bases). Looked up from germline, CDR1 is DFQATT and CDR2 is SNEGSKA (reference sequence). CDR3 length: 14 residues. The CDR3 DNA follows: TGCAGTGCTAGGAAGACAGCTATGAACACTAAAGCTTTCTTT. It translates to CSARKTAMNTKAFF.

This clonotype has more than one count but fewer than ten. The CDR3 is CASSFSGGSDTQYF. CDR3 nucleotide sequence: TGCGCCAGCAGCTTTAGCGGGGGTTCAGATACGCAGTATTTT. This chain uses TRBV5-1 with TRBJ2-3; 9 positions agree with TRBD2. This CDR3 spans 14 amino acids. CDR1 SGHRS and CDR2 YFSETQ come from the germline V gene. The V gene end was trimmed by 2 bases and the J gene end by 4 bases; junction bases not matched to a gene: 2. Using reference TRBV5-1 and TRBJ2-3 for the parts outside the CDR3, the full variable domain is KAGVTQTPRYLIKTRGQQVTLSCSPISGHRSVSWYQQTPGQGLQFLFEYFSETQRNKGNFPGRFSGRQFSNSRSEMNVSTLELGDSALYLCASSFSGGSDTQYFGPGTRLTVL.

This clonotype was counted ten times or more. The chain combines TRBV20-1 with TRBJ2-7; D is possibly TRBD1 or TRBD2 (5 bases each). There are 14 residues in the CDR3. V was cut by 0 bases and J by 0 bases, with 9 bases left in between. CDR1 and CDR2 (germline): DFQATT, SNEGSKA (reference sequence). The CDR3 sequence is CSARDRESSYEQYF. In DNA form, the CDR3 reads TGCAGTGCTAGAGACAGGGAGAGCTCCTACGAGCAGTACTTC.

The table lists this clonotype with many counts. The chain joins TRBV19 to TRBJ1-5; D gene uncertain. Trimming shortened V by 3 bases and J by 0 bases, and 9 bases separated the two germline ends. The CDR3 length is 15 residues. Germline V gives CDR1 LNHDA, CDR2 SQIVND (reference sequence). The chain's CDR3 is CASSIQTDSNQPQHF. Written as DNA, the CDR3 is TGTGCCAGTAGTATCCAGACGGATAGCAATCAGCCCCAGCATTTT.

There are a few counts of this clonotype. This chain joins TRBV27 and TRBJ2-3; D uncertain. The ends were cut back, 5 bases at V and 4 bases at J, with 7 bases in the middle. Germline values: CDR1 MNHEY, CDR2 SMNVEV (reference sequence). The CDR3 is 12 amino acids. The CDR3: CASSQLADTQYF. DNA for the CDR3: TGTGCCAGCAGTCAACTTGCAGATACGCAGTATTTT.

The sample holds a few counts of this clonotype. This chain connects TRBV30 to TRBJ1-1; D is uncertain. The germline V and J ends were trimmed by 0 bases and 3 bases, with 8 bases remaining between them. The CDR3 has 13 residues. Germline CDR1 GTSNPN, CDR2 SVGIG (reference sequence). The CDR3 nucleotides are TGTGCCTGGAGTGTACGCGGTGACACTGAAGCTTTCTTT. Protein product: CAWSVRGDTEAFF.

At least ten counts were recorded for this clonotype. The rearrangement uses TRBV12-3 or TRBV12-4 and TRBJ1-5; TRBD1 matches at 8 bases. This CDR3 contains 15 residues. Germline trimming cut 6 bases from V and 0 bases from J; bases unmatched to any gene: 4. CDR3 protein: CASRAGGSSNQPQHF. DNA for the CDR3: TGTGCCAGCAGAGCAGGGGGCTCTAGCAATCAGCCCCAGCATTTT.

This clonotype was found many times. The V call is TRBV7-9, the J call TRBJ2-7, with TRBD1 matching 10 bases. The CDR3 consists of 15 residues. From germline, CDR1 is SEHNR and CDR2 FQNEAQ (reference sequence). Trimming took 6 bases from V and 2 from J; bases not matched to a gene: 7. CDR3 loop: CASSSGQGVTYEQYF. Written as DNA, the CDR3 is TGTGCCAGCAGTTCCGGACAGGGGGTTACCTACGAGCAGTACTTC.

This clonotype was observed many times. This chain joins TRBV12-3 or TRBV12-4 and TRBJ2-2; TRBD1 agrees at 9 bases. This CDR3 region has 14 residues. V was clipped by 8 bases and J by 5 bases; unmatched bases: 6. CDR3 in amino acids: CASDRGFETGELFF. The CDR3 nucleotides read TGTGCCAGCGACAGGGGGTTCGAAACCGGGGAGCTGTTTTTT.

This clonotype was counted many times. The CDR3 DNA reads as TGCGCCAGCAGCCTCGGTCCGGGAGATCGGGGAAGTGGCTACACCTTC. Translating it yields CASSLGPGDRGSGYTF. J is TRBJ1-2 and V is TRBV4-3; D call uncertain. In germline, CDR1 is LGHNA, CDR2 YSLEER. The CDR3 is 16 residues long. V lost 4 bases and J lost 7, with 22 bases in between.

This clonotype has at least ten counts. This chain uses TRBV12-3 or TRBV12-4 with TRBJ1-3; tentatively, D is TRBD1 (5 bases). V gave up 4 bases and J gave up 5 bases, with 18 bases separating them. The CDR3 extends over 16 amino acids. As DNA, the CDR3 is TGTGCCAGCAGTTGGACCCCCGGGGCAGGGAGAAACACCATATATTTT. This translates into CASSWTPGAGRNTIYF.

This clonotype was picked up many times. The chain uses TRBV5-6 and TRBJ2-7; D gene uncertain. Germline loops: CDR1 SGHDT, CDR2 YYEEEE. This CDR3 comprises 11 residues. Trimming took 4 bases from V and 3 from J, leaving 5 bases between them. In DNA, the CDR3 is TGTGCCAGCAGCCAAGACTACGAGCAGTACTTC. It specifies CASSQDYEQYF.

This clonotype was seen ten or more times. The CDR3 DNA sequence: TGTGCCAGCAGTTTTGTCCAGCAGGCCTTGGATACGCAGTATTTT. Protein: CASSFVQQALDTQYF. The V call is TRBV12-3 or TRBV12-4, the J call TRBJ2-3; D remains unclear. V was pared by 3 bases and J by 6 bases, with 16 bases between. The CDR3 runs 15 residues.

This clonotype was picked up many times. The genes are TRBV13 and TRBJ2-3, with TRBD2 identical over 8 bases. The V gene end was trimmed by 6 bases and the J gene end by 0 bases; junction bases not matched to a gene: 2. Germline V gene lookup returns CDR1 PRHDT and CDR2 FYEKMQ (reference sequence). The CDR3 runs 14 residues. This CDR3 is CASRAGASTDTQYF. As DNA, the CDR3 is TGTGCCAGCAGAGCGGGGGCTAGCACAGATACGCAGTATTTT. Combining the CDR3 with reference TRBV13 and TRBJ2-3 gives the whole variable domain AAGVIQSPRHLIKEKRETATLKCYPIPRHDTVYWYQQGPGQDPQFLISFYEKMQSDKGSIPDRFSAQQFSDYHSELNMSSLELGDSALYFCASRAGASTDTQYFGPGTRLTVL.

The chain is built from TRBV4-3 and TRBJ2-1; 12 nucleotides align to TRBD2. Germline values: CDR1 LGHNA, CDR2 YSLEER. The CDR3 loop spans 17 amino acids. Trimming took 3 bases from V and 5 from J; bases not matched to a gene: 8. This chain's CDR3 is CASSQVLAGGLHNEQFF. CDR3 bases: TGCGCCAGCAGCCAGGTACTAGCGGGAGGTTTGCACAATGAGCAGTTCTTC.

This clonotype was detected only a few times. This CDR3 reads CASSFGELETQYF. CDR3 DNA sequence: TGTGCCAGCAGTTTTGGGGAGTTAGAGACCCAGTACTTC. V usage is TRBV12-3 or TRBV12-4 and J usage is TRBJ2-5, with D tentatively TRBD2 (5 bases). The CDR3 is 13 residues long. V was trimmed by 3 bases and J by 4 bases, leaving 9 bases between them.

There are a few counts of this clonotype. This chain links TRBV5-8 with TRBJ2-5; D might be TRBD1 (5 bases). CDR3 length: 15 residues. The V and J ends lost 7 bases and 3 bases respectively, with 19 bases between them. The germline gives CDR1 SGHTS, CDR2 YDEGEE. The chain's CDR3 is CASGPGSGRKETQYF. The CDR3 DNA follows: TGTGCCAGCGGACCCGGGTCAGGGCGGAAAGAGACCCAGTACTTC.

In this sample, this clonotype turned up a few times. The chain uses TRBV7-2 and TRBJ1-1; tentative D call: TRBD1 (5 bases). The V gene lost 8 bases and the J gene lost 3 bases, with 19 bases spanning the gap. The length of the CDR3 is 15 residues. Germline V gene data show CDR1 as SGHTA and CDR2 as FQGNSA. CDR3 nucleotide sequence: TGTGCCAGCCACAAGCAGGGACCCTTAGACACTGAAGCTTTCTTT. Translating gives CASHKQGPLDTEAFF. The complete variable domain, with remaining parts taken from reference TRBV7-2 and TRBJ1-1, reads GAGVSQSPSNKVTEKGKDVELRCDPISGHTALYWYRQSLGQGLEFLIYFQGNSAPDKSGLPSDRFSAERTGGSVSTLTIQRTQQEDSAVYLCASHKQGPLDTEAFFGQGTRLTVV.

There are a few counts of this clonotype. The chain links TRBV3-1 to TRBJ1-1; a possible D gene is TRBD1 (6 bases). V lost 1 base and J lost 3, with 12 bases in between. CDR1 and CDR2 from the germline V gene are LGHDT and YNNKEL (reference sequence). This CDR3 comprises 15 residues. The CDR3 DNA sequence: TGTGCCAGCAGCCAAGGGTCAGGGGCGGACACTGAAGCTTTCTTT. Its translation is CASSQGSGADTEAFF.